These 29 T cell receptor beta chains were sequenced from one sample in a study of T-cell memory formation after mild COVID-19. TCRdb processed the 5' RACE reads anew with MiXCR; each CDR3 protein has one entry. The table records roughly 130,000 distinct CDR3 sequences, over 15% of them present only once. Sequencing input: PBMCs or a T cell subset sorted from them (not recorded which). The receptors originated from a man between 18 and 35 years old who had mild COVID-19 (a few samples of this study predate the infection). Cell type and time point are not known.

This clonotype was seen repeatedly, ten times or more. This rearrangement joins TRBV12-3 or TRBV12-4 to TRBJ2-3; TRBD1 matches 8 bases. The length of the CDR3 is 16 residues. Germline trimming cut 5 bases from V and 5 bases from J; bases unmatched to any gene: 12. CDR3 DNA sequence: TGTGCCAGCAGTCCCCCGCGACAGGGGACTGGAGATACGCAGTATTTT. Protein sequence: CASSPPRQGTGDTQYF.

This clonotype was found a few times. The rearrangement links TRBV20-1 to TRBJ2-5, with 9 bases aligning to TRBD2. The CDR3 has 15 amino acids. Trimming at V came to 1 base and at J to 2 bases, leaving 5 bases not matched to a gene. The germline V gene encodes CDR1 DFQATT and CDR2 SNEGSKA (reference sequence). In DNA, the CDR3 is TGCAGTGCTAGAGTTTTAGCGGGGGCTCAAGAGACCCAGTACTTC. It codes for CSARVLAGAQETQYF.

This clonotype came up once. This chain joins TRBV6-1 and TRBJ1-2; 9 bases line up with TRBD1. The CDR3 is made up of 15 amino acids. The trim removed 2 bases at V and 7 bases at J, leaving 8 bases unmatched. The V gene's germline CDR1 is MNHNS and CDR2 SASEGT. CDR3 sequence (DNA): TGTGCCAGCAGTGAACTGTGGGGACAGGGAAGTGGCTACACCTTC. Protein: CASSELWGQGSGYTF.

V is TRBV7-2 and J is TRBJ2-2, with D possibly being TRBD2 (6 bases). The CDR3 is 15 residues long. V lost 5 bases and J 2 bases, leaving 12 bases between the germline ends. Germline V gives CDR1 SGHTA, CDR2 FQGNSA. CDR3 sequence reads: CASSLAGFNTGELFF. The CDR3 DNA is TGTGCCAGCAGCCTGGCGGGGTTTAACACCGGGGAGCTGTTTTTT.

The V and J genes are TRBV11-3 and TRBJ2-7; 8 nucleotides agree with TRBD1. With V trimmed by 5 bases and J by 6 bases, 6 bases remained unmatched. Germline assignment: CDR1 SGHNT and CDR2 YENEEA. The CDR3 covers 13 residues. CDR3 sequence: CASSPGTGREQYF. In nucleotides, the CDR3 is TGTGCCAGCAGCCCCGGGACAGGCCGCGAGCAGTACTTC.

This clonotype was seen only a few times. V and J are TRBV7-9 and TRBJ2-2; D is perhaps TRBD1 or TRBD2 (6 bases each). V was trimmed by 5 bases and J by 9 bases, leaving 16 bases between them. The germline V gene encodes CDR1 SEHNR and CDR2 FQNEAQ (reference sequence). The CDR3 runs to 14 residues. CDR3 nucleotide sequence: TGTGCCAGCAGCGCCAGGGGAGGAGACCGGGAGCTGTTTTTT. It specifies CASSARGGDRELFF. The variable domain in full, completed from reference TRBV7-9 and TRBJ2-2, reads DTGVSQNPRHKITKRGQNVTFRCDPISEHNRLYWYRQTLGQGPEFLTYFQNEAQLEKSRLLSDRFSAERPKGSFSTLEIQRTEQGDSAMYLCASSARGGDRELFFGEGSRLTVL.

This clonotype was seen only a few times. The rearrangement uses TRBV9 and TRBJ1-5, with D perhaps matching TRBD1 (6 bases). V was trimmed by 3 bases and J by 5 bases, leaving 12 bases between them. CDR1 is SGDLS and CDR2 is YYNGEE in the germline V gene. The CDR3 loop spans 14 amino acids. Written as DNA, the CDR3 is TGTGCCAGCAGCGCTGGGGGCAGGGATCAGCCCCAGCATTTT. Translating it yields CASSAGGRDQPQHF.

This clonotype was detected a few times. V is TRBV7-2 and J is TRBJ2-5; weak D call: TRBD2 (7 bases). The CDR3 runs 16 residues. V was clipped by 4 bases and J by 1 base, with 16 bases between them. Germline assignment: CDR1 SGHTA and CDR2 FQGNSA. CDR3 DNA sequence: TGTGCCAGCAGCTCCATGGGGGCGGGGGTCCAAGAGACCCAGTACTTC. Translation gives CASSSMGAGVQETQYF.

CDR3: CASKDSLNEQFF. In DNA form, the CDR3 reads TGTGCCAGCAAAGACAGTCTCAATGAGCAGTTCTTC. This chain uses TRBV12-3 or TRBV12-4 with TRBJ2-1; a weak D match, TRBD1 (5 bases). This CDR3 has 12 amino acids. V dropped 7 bases and J dropped 6 bases, with 10 bases sitting between them.

The gene calls are TRBV7-2 and TRBJ2-7; D is possibly TRBD1 (5 bases). The V gene lost 3 bases and the J gene lost 2 bases, with 11 bases spanning the gap. Germline V gene lookup returns CDR1 SGHTA and CDR2 FQGNSA. The CDR3 sequence is 14 residues long. The CDR3 here is CASSLGRQTYEQYF. The CDR3 nucleotides read TGTGCCAGCAGCTTGGGTAGACAGACCTACGAGCAGTACTTC.

Many counts were recorded for this clonotype. This chain uses TRBV24-1 with TRBJ2-1; D perhaps matches TRBD1 (5 bases). With 5 bases removed from V and 9 bases from J, the gap between germline ends came to 13 bases. This CDR3 comprises 13 residues. CDR1 and CDR2 (germline): KGHDR, SFDVKD. CDR3 sequence: CATSVAGNFEQFF. CDR3 nucleotides: TGTGCCACCAGTGTGGCAGGGAATTTTGAGCAGTTCTTC.

This clonotype turned up a few times. The chain uses TRBV5-1 and TRBJ2-4; D unclear. Per the germline V gene, CDR1 is SGHRS and CDR2 is YFSETQ. The CDR3 contains 13 residues. The ends were cut back, 3 bases at V and 5 bases at J, with 9 bases in the middle. The CDR3 sequence is CASSSAGQNIQYF. CDR3 DNA sequence: TGCGCCAGCAGCTCGGCCGGGCAAAACATTCAGTACTTC.

The chain uses TRBV6-2 or TRBV6-3 and TRBJ2-2; 9 positions match TRBD1. The CDR3 length is 16 residues. V was pared by 5 bases and J by 4 bases, with 8 bases of the junction left unmatched. Germline V gene sequence: CDR1 MNHEY, CDR2 SVGEGT. The CDR3 DNA reads TGTGCCAGCAGTCCCAGCCCGGGACAGGGCACCGGGGAGCTGTTTTTT. Translating it yields CASSPSPGQGTGELFF.

This chain links TRBV20-1 with TRBJ2-5, with 8 bases aligning to TRBD2. The CDR3 sequence is 13 residues long. Germline CDR1 reads DFQATT; CDR2 reads SNEGSKA (reference sequence). The V and J ends lost 6 bases and 2 bases, in that order; junction bases with no gene match: 5. The CDR3 DNA is TGCAGTGCCAAGACTAGCGTACAAGAGACCCAGTACTTC. Its translation: CSAKTSVQETQYF.

The genes are TRBV4-2 and TRBJ2-7, with TRBD1 as a possible D gene (6 bases). V gave up 4 bases and J gave up 7 bases, with 17 bases separating them. The V gene's germline CDR1 is LGHNA and CDR2 YNFKEQ. The CDR3 sequence is 14 residues long. The CDR3 reads CASSPGQGNREQYF. As DNA, the CDR3 is TGTGCCAGCAGCCCTGGGCAGGGGAATCGGGAGCAGTACTTC.

This clonotype was counted many times. The gene calls are TRBV5-1 and TRBJ2-1; 10 positions agree with TRBD1. The CDR3 runs 14 residues. The germline V gene has CDR1 SGHRS and CDR2 YFSETQ. Losses at the gene ends were 0 bases for V and 10 bases for J; bases not matched to a gene: 4. The CDR3 sequence is CASSLAGQGEEQFF. The CDR3 DNA reads TGCGCCAGCAGCTTGGCCGGACAGGGGGAAGAGCAGTTCTTC.

This clonotype was detected a few times. This chain connects TRBV7-2 to TRBJ2-6; D uncertain. The CDR3 is 16 residues long. V gave up 6 bases and J gave up 4 bases, with 16 bases separating them. Germline V CDR1 and CDR2: SGHTA, FQGNSA. In nucleotides, the CDR3 is TGTGCCAGCAGTCTCCAACCGGGTGGCGGGGCCAACGTCCTGACTTTC. The encoded protein is CASSLQPGGGANVLTF.

This clonotype has only a few counts. The chain combines TRBV6-5 with TRBJ2-1; no clear D. The CDR3 sequence is 13 residues long. In germline, CDR1 is MNHEY, CDR2 SVGAGI. Trimming left V 3 bases short and J 3 bases short, with 6 bases between. In nucleotides, the CDR3 is TGTGCCAGCAGTTATGGCAACTACAATGAGCAGTTCTTC. Protein product: CASSYGNYNEQFF.

The chain joins TRBV12-3 or TRBV12-4 to TRBJ2-3, with 7 bases identical to TRBD2. The CDR3 runs 14 residues. V lost 4 bases to trimming and J lost 1 base; unmatched junction nucleotides: 2. The chain's CDR3 is CASSWGGGTDTQYF. The CDR3 region has the DNA TGTGCCAGCAGTTGGGGGGGGGGCACAGATACGCAGTATTTT.

Only a few counts were recorded for this clonotype. The V gene is TRBV11-2, the J gene TRBJ1-6, with TRBD1 matching 8 bases. Trimming cost V 7 bases and J 10 bases; bases outside gene matches: 15. Per the germline V gene, CDR1 is SGHAT and CDR2 is FQNNGV. The CDR3 has 16 amino acids. DNA of the CDR3: TGTGCCAGCACCCCGGAAGGACAGGGAGGACTCTCACCCCTCCACTTT. This sequence encodes CASTPEGQGGLSPLHF.

This rearrangement joins TRBV7-2 to TRBJ2-2; TRBD2 aligns across 10 bases. The V gene's germline CDR1 is SGHTA and CDR2 FQGNSA. Trimming took 4 bases from V and 3 from J; bases not matched to a gene: 5. This CDR3 has 16 amino acids. The CDR3 reads CASSWTGTSDTGELFF. The CDR3 bases are TGTGCCAGCAGCTGGACCGGGACTAGCGACACCGGGGAGCTGTTTTTT.

The V call is TRBV4-2, the J call TRBJ2-2; 10 nucleotides line up with TRBD1. CDR1 is LGHNA and CDR2 is YNFKEQ in the germline V gene. The trim removed 4 bases at V and 4 bases at J, leaving 0 bases unmatched. CDR3 length equals 14 residues. This chain's CDR3 is CASSRTGGTGELFF. The CDR3 DNA follows: TGTGCCAGCAGCCGGACAGGGGGCACCGGGGAGCTGTTTTTT.

This clonotype showed up just a few times. The V and J genes are TRBV12-3 or TRBV12-4 and TRBJ2-5; no firm D call. This CDR3 is 15 amino acids long. V lost 3 bases and J 7 bases, leaving 18 bases between the germline ends. This chain's CDR3 is CASSFRTARSGTQYF. CDR3 sequence (DNA): TGTGCCAGCAGTTTCAGGACGGCCCGTTCGGGGACCCAGTACTTC.

The gene calls are TRBV7-2 and TRBJ2-3; 15 bases are a match to TRBD2. This CDR3 spans 20 amino acids. Germline-derived CDR1 and CDR2 are SGHTA and FQGNSA. Trimming took 4 bases from V and 4 from J; bases not matched to a gene: 15. CDR3 in amino acids: CASSYTLGLAGGRRADTQYF. As DNA, the CDR3 is TGTGCCAGCAGCTACACACTCGGACTAGCGGGGGGGCGTAGGGCAGATACGCAGTATTTT.

This rearrangement joins TRBV12-5 to TRBJ1-1, with D possibly being TRBD1 (6 bases). Trimming stripped 3 bases from V and 4 bases from J, with 12 bases between. The CDR3 is 14 amino acids. Per germline, CDR1 LGHNT and CDR2 FRNRAP. CDR3 residues: CASGLQGSGTEAFF. The CDR3 bases are TGTGCTAGTGGTTTACAGGGATCAGGCACTGAAGCTTTCTTT.

This clonotype ranks as medium-sized. The chain combines TRBV20-1 with TRBJ2-3; 8 positions agree with TRBD2. V was pared by 6 bases and J by 1 base, with 6 bases of the junction left unmatched. This CDR3 contains 14 residues. Germline CDR1 DFQATT, CDR2 SNEGSKA (reference sequence). As DNA, the CDR3 is TGCAGTGCGAAGCCGGGAGGGGGCACAGATACGCAGTATTTT. Its translation is CSAKPGGGTDTQYF.

This sequence joins TRBV7-2 and TRBJ2-1; D remains unclear. Trimming removed 1 base at V and 15 bases at J, with 13 bases between. The CDR3 length is 12 residues. Germline V gives CDR1 SGHTA, CDR2 FQGNSA. The CDR3 DNA follows: TGTGCCAGCAGCTTAGATCCATCCCTCGGGTTCTTC. Protein product: CASSLDPSLGFF.

This clonotype was detected many times. The chain uses TRBV4-2 and TRBJ2-2, with 7 positions matching TRBD1. Germline lookup yields CDR1 LGHNA and CDR2 YNFKEQ. The CDR3 runs to 17 residues. J was trimmed by 0 bases and V by 4 bases; bases with no gene match: 8. CDR3: CASSPTRDSANTGELFF. CDR3 sequence (DNA): TGTGCCAGCAGCCCCACCCGGGACAGCGCGAACACCGGGGAGCTGTTTTTT.

This clonotype was observed a handful of times. J is TRBJ1-5 and V is TRBV12-3 or TRBV12-4, with a possible D match to TRBD1 (5 bases). The V and J ends lost 6 bases and 4 bases respectively, with 13 bases between them. The CDR3 contains 14 residues. CDR3 protein: CASSPRTLNQPQHF. The CDR3 DNA sequence: TGTGCCAGCAGCCCCCGGACACTTAATCAGCCCCAGCATTTT.